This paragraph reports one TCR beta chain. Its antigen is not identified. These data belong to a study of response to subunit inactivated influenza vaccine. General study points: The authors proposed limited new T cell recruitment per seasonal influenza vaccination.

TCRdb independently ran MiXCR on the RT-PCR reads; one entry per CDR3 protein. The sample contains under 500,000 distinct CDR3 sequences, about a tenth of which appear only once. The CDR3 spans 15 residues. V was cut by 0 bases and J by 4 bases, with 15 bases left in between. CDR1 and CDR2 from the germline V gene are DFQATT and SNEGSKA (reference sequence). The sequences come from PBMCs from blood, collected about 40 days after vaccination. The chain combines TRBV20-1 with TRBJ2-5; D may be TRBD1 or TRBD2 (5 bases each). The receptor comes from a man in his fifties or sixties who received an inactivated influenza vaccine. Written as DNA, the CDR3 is TGCAGTGCTAGAGATCGGGGCAGGGTACCAGAGACCCAGTACTTC. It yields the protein CSARDRGRVPETQYF.